This TCR beta chain stems from a study of T cells after yellow fever vaccination. The study, taken as a whole, reports: The appearance of a small share of clonotypes in both CD4 and CD8 compartments was observed. Abundant clonotypes from the bulk population could have been carried over as contaminants into FACS-sorted repertoires.

One entry per CDR3 protein, called by TCRdb with MiXCR from the 5' RACE reads. This table has about 300,000 distinct CDR3 sequences, 6.8% appearing once. Details on this clonotype: No antigen is known for it.

This CDR3 spans 16 amino acids. V lost 1 base and J lost 5, with 15 bases in between. The rearrangement uses TRBV12-3 or TRBV12-4 and TRBJ1-5, with D uncertain. This specimen consisted of PBMCs, obtained approximately 40 days after the first yellow fever vaccination. This TCR was sampled from a man aged 18 to 30 who received the YFV17D yellow fever vaccine. CDR3 protein: CASSLVGVKADQPQHF. In nucleotides, the CDR3 is TGTGCCAGCAGTTTAGTGGGAGTAAAGGCAGATCAGCCCCAGCATTTT.